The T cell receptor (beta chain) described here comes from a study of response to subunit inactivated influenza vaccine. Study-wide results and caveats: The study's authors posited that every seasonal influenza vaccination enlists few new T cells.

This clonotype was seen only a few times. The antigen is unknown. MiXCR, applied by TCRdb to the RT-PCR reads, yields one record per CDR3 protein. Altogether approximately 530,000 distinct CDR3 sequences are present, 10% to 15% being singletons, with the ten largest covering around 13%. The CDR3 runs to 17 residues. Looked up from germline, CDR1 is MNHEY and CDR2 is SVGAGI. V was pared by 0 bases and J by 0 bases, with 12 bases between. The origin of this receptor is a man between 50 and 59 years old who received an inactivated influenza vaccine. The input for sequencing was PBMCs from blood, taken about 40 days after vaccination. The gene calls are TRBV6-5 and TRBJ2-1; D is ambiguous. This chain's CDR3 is CASSYSTPASSYNEQFF. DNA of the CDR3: TGTGCCAGCAGTTACTCGACTCCGGCCAGCTCCTACAATGAGCAGTTCTTC.